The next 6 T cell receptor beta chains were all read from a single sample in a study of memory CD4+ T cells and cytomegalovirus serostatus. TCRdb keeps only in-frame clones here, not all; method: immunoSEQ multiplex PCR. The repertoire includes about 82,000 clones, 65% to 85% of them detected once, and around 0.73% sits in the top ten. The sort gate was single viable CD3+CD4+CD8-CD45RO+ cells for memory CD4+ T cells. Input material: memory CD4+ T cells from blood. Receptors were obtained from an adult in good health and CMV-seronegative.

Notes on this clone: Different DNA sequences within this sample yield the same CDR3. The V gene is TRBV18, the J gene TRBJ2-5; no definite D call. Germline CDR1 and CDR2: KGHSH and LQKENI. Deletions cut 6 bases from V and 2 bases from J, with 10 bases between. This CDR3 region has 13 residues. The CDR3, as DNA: TGTGCCAGCTCCCCGGACGGACAAGAGACCCAGTACTTC. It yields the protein CASSPDGQETQYF.

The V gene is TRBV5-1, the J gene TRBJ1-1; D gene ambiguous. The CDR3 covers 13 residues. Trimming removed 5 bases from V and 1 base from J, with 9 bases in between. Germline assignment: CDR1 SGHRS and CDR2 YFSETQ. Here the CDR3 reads CASRRDTNTEAFF. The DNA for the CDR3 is TGCGCCAGCAGACGTGACACGAACACTGAAGCTTTCTTT.

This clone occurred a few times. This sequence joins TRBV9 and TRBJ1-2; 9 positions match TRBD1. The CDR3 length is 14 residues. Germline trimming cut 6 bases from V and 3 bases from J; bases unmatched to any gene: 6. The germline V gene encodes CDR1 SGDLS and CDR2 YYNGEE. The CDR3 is CASNQGQGYYGYTF. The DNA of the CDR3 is TGTGCCAGCAACCAGGGACAGGGCTACTATGGCTACACCTTC. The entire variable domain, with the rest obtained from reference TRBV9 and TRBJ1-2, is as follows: DSGVTQTPKHLITATGQRVTLRCSPRSGDLSVYWYQQSLDQGLQFLIQYYNGEERAKGNILERFSAQQFPDLHSELNLSSLELGDSALYFCASNQGQGYYGYTFGSGTRLTVV.

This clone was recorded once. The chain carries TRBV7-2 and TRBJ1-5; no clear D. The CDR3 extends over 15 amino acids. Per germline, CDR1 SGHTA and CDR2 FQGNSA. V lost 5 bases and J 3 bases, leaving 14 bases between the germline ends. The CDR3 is CASSPEISFNQPQHF. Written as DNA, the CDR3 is TGTGCCAGCAGCCCCGAGATCTCTTTCAATCAGCCCCAGCATTTT.

The CDR3 nucleotides read TGTGCCAGCAGCTTGGAGGGCAACACAGATACGCAGTATTTT. This encodes CASSLEGNTDTQYF. The chain has TRBV5-8 and TRBJ2-3, with no clear D. Deletions cut 0 bases from V and 2 bases from J, with 7 bases between. CDR3 length: 14 amino acids. Germline V lookup: CDR1 SGHTS, CDR2 YDEGEE.

The CDR3 nucleotides are TGCGCCAGCAGTCATCGACAGGGGGCCTCCTACGAGCAGTACTTC. This encodes CASSHRQGASYEQYF. This chain uses TRBV10-1 with TRBJ2-7; 10 nucleotides agree with TRBD1. V trimming: 5 bases; J trimming: 0 bases; junction bases outside the gene matches: 4. The CDR3 length is 15 residues. Per germline, CDR1 WNHNN and CDR2 SYGVQD (reference sequence).